This TCR beta chain was retrieved from a study of beta chain features in type 1 diabetes. Overall study: Taken together, all samples contributed approximately 110 million examined sorted cells.

V lost 4 bases and J 7 bases, leaving 11 bases between the germline ends. This CDR3 comprises 13 residues. From germline, CDR1 is LGHNT and CDR2 FRNRAP. All of the isolated RNA was reverse transcribed, so expressed TCRB transcripts were sequenced. The assay was immunoSEQ multiplex PCR, and TCRdb's table has in-frame clones only and misses some. Of about 150,000 clones listed, 8.5% to 14% are singletons. This clone was counted only a few times. What it recognizes is unknown. Overall study results and limits: Type 1 diabetes patients showed a moderate but significant shortening of TCRB CDR3s in all four CD4+ subsets. A greater similarity of naive, central memory and Treg TCRB repertoires was seen among patients than among healthy donors.

The rearrangement uses TRBV12-5 and TRBJ2-4; D might be TRBD2 (6 bases). The receptor was isolated from a man aged 18 to 30 in good health. Material for sequencing was central memory CD4+ T cells from blood. This CDR3 is CASGSPGGNIQYF. The CDR3 coding sequence is TGTGCTAGTGGTTCCCCTGGAGGGAACATTCAGTACTTC. Full variable domain (missing parts from reference TRBV12-5 and TRBJ2-4): DARVTQTPRHKVTEMGQEVTMRCQPILGHNTVFWYRQTMMQGLELLAYFRNRAPLDDSGMPKDRFSAEMPDATLATLKIQPSEPRDSAVYFCASGSPGGNIQYFGAGTRLSVL.